The 21 T cell receptor beta chains in this list originate from one sample, sequenced in a study of patients and donors after allogeneic stem cell transplantation. TCRdb used MiXCR to reprocess the RT-PCR reads, holding one entry per CDR3 protein. The sample lists around 70,000 distinct CDR3 sequences; about 30% were seen once. Sequencing input: blood, either unsorted or a sorted T cell fraction (not recorded which). These receptors came from a human donor who was either an allogeneic HSCT recipient or a stem cell or donor lymphocyte infusion donor (not recorded which). It is not recorded whose cells these are; they may come from a transplant donor.

The chain carries TRBV20-1 and TRBJ2-1; no reliable D call. V dropped 3 bases and J dropped 0 bases, with 12 bases sitting between them. Germline V CDR1 and CDR2: DFQATT, SNEGSKA (reference sequence). The CDR3 covers 15 residues. Here the CDR3 reads CSASSRGHSYNEQFF. The CDR3 DNA is TGCAGTGCTAGTTCGCGTGGGCACTCCTACAATGAGCAGTTCTTC.

J is TRBJ2-7 and V is TRBV11-2; 9 bases are a match to TRBD2. The CDR3 is 14 amino acids. Germline CDR1 SGHAT, CDR2 FQNNGV. The V gene end was trimmed by 5 bases and the J gene end by 4 bases; junction bases not matched to a gene: 6. In nucleotides, the CDR3 is TGTGCCAGCAGCCGGGCGGGAGGGACTTACGAGCAGTACTTC. As protein: CASSRAGGTYEQYF.

The chain combines TRBV2 with TRBJ2-1; D remains unclear. The length of the CDR3 is 15 residues. Per germline, CDR1 SNHLY and CDR2 FYNNEI. The V end lost 4 bases, the J end lost 0 bases, and 10 bases lay between the germline ends. CDR3 residues: CASSVQSSSYNEQFF. The DNA of the CDR3 is TGTGCCAGCAGTGTCCAGTCGAGCTCCTACAATGAGCAGTTCTTC.

This clonotype has just a few counts. V usage is TRBV11-1 and J usage is TRBJ1-2; D is perhaps TRBD1 (5 bases). Trimming pared 4 bases from V and 4 bases from J, leaving 13 bases between. The length of the CDR3 is 14 residues. Germline V gives CDR1 SGHAT, CDR2 FQDESV (reference sequence). The DNA of the CDR3 is TGTGCCAGCAGCTCCGGACCGGGGGGCTATGGCTACACCTTC. As protein: CASSSGPGGYGYTF.

This sequence joins TRBV19 and TRBJ2-1; D uncertain. Germline CDR1 reads LNHDA; CDR2 reads SQIVND (reference sequence). V gave up 1 base and J gave up 6 bases, with 7 bases separating them. The CDR3 loop spans 13 amino acids. As DNA, the CDR3 is TGTGCCAGTAGTATAGGCAGAGGCAATGAGCAGTTCTTC. Residues: CASSIGRGNEQFF.

This clonotype was counted many times. The gene calls are TRBV12-3 or TRBV12-4 and TRBJ2-5, with TRBD2 identical over 11 bases. Trimming at V came to 5 bases and at J to 1 base, leaving 12 bases not matched to a gene. The CDR3 length is 18 residues. The CDR3 spells CASSPDLAGGSPQETQYF. The CDR3 DNA follows: TGTGCCAGCAGTCCCGATCTAGCGGGGGGTTCTCCCCAAGAGACCCAGTACTTC.

This clonotype was counted only a few times. V and J are TRBV24-1 and TRBJ1-2, with 7 bases lining up with TRBD1. With 2 bases clipped from V and 0 bases from J, the junction kept 5 bases outside the gene matches. CDR1 is KGHDR and CDR2 is SFDVKD in the germline V gene. The length of the CDR3 is 16 residues. CDR3 bases: TGTGCCACCAGTGATTCGGCCGACAGGGCTAACTATGGCTACACCTTC. This encodes CATSDSADRANYGYTF.

The chain employs TRBV20-1 and TRBJ2-3, with 9 bases matching TRBD1. CDR1 DFQATT and CDR2 SNEGSKA come from the germline V gene (reference sequence). The CDR3 is 14 amino acids. The trim removed 5 bases at V and 4 bases at J, leaving 7 bases unmatched. The CDR3 is CSAGPGQGSDTQYF. CDR3 bases: TGCAGTGCTGGGCCGGGACAGGGCTCAGATACGCAGTATTTT.

There are a few counts of this clonotype. This chain links TRBV20-1 with TRBJ2-7, with unresolved D. This CDR3 has 14 residues. Deletions cut 6 bases from V and 3 bases from J, with 18 bases between. The germline gives CDR1 DFQATT, CDR2 SNEGSKA (reference sequence). The CDR3 DNA sequence: TGCAGTGCCATTTTAAGGCGAGGCCTCTACGAGCAGTACTTC. Translating gives CSAILRRGLYEQYF.

This clonotype occurred a few times. This rearrangement joins TRBV4-1 to TRBJ1-2; no clear D gene. V lost 0 bases and J 2 bases, leaving 13 bases between the germline ends. Germline V gives CDR1 MGHRA, CDR2 YSYEKL. The CDR3 length is 16 residues. CDR3 protein: CASSQDRGDPNYGYTF. The CDR3 DNA reads TGCGCCAGCAGCCAAGATCGAGGCGATCCCAACTATGGCTACACCTTC.

This clonotype was observed a handful of times. The chain carries TRBV6-5 and TRBJ2-2; 8 bases are a match to TRBD2. This CDR3 has 18 amino acids. Per the germline V gene, CDR1 is MNHEY and CDR2 is SVGAGI. With 6 bases clipped from V and 2 bases from J, the junction kept 14 bases outside the gene matches. CDR3 in amino acids: CASSSVSGIPLNTGELFF. CDR3 DNA: TGTGCCAGCAGCTCCGTTAGCGGGATTCCCCTCAACACCGGGGAGCTGTTTTTT.

This clonotype has a single count. An end of the junction does not agree with germline; a read error may underlie this. The chain joins TRBV20-1 to TRBJ2-2; weak D call: TRBD1 (6 bases). The CDR3 contains 13 residues. Germline CDR1 and CDR2: DFQATT and SNEGSKA (reference sequence). The CDR3 sequence: CSAGQPNTGELSF. The CDR3 DNA reads TGCAGTGCCGGACAGCCGAACACCGGGGAGCTGTCTTTT.

The V and J genes are TRBV28 and TRBJ1-3; the D is unclear. CDR3 length equals 13 residues. With 2 bases removed from V and 9 bases from J, the gap between germline ends came to 11 bases. The germline V gene has CDR1 MDHEN and CDR2 SYDVKM. The CDR3 region is CASSLITVATIYF. The CDR3 bases are TGTGCCAGCAGTTTAATAACGGTGGCCACCATATATTTT.

This clonotype turned up a few times. The rearrangement uses TRBV20-1 and TRBJ2-2; D possibly corresponds to TRBD1 (7 bases). Germline assignment: CDR1 DFQATT and CDR2 SNEGSKA (reference sequence). V gave up 6 bases and J gave up 3 bases, with 14 bases separating them. The CDR3 consists of 14 residues. The CDR3 protein is CSAQTGRYTGELFF. The DNA of the CDR3 is TGCAGTGCCCAGACAGGGAGGTACACCGGGGAGCTGTTTTTT.

The CDR3 here is CASRREGWISYEQYF. The CDR3 coding sequence is TGTGCCAGCAGGAGGGAAGGTTGGATATCCTACGAGCAGTACTTC. The gene calls are TRBV12-3 or TRBV12-4 and TRBJ2-7, with a weak D call TRBD2 (5 bases). CDR3 length equals 15 residues. Trimming removed 6 bases at V and 1 base at J, with 16 bases between.

This chain links TRBV7-3 with TRBJ2-1, with D perhaps TRBD1 (5 bases). The germline V gene has CDR1 SGHTA and CDR2 FQGTGA. V dropped 5 bases and J dropped 3 bases, with 14 bases sitting between them. The length of the CDR3 is 15 residues. CDR3 nucleotides: TGTGCCAGCAGCCCCCTTAGGGGTTTCTACAATGAGCAGTTCTTC. This gives the protein CASSPLRGFYNEQFF.

This clonotype was seen a few times. The chain recombines TRBV5-1 with TRBJ2-5, with TRBD1 matching 8 bases. The CDR3 sequence is 14 residues long. Germline CDR1 is SGHRS and CDR2 is YFSETQ. The V gene end was trimmed by 6 bases and the J gene end by 4 bases; junction bases not matched to a gene: 8. CDR3 amino acids: CASTPGQARETQYF. The DNA for the CDR3 is TGCGCCAGCACCCCGGGACAGGCTCGAGAGACCCAGTACTTC.

J is TRBJ1-4 and V is TRBV12-3 or TRBV12-4, with D perhaps TRBD1 (5 bases). Trimming took off 3 bases at V and 4 bases at J, with 12 bases between the two ends. The CDR3 covers 15 residues. The CDR3 DNA reads TGTGCCAGCAGTTTCCCGGGACGGAATAATGAAAAACTGTTTTTT. This translates into CASSFPGRNNEKLFF.

This clonotype has more than one count but fewer than ten. This chain connects TRBV2 to TRBJ1-5, with D uncertain. V lost 6 bases, J lost 0 bases, and 12 bases lay in between. CDR1 is SNHLY, CDR2 FYNNEI, per germline. This CDR3 is built from 15 residues. The CDR3 here is CASRTTTVSNQPQHF. CDR3 bases: TGTGCCAGCAGAACTACGACGGTTAGCAATCAGCCCCAGCATTTT.

This clonotype showed up many times. The chain combines TRBV5-1 with TRBJ2-1; D is possibly TRBD2 (5 bases). The CDR3 is made up of 16 amino acids. Deletions cut 1 base from V and 0 bases from J, with 11 bases between. CDR1 and CDR2 (germline): SGHRS, YFSETQ. CDR3 sequence: CASSLFISGSYNEQFF. The CDR3 nucleotides read TGCGCCAGCAGCTTGTTTATCAGCGGCTCCTACAATGAGCAGTTCTTC.

This clonotype occurred a few times. Written as DNA, the CDR3 is TGTGCCAGCAGTCTAGGACAGGGACTAAATGAAAAACTGTTTTTT. This translates into CASSLGQGLNEKLFF. This chain uses TRBV12-3 or TRBV12-4 with TRBJ1-4; the match to TRBD1 covers 8 bases. The V segment lost 5 bases and the J segment 5 bases; nucleotides outside the gene matches: 7. The CDR3 covers 15 residues.